The source of this TCR beta chain is a study of CD8 T cells in ankylosing spondylitis. Trimming cost V 7 bases and J 1 base, with 17 bases left between them. The CDR3 sequence is 16 residues long. Germline V lookup: CDR1 SEHNR, CDR2 FQNEAQ (reference sequence). Each CDR3 protein gets one entry after TCRdb re-called the 5' RACE reads with MiXCR. The table records 350,000 or so distinct CDR3 sequences, approximately 15% of them present only once. Only a few counts were recorded for this clonotype. Antigen specificity is unknown. Whole-study findings and limits: Apparently characteristic of ankylosing spondylitis blood was a TCR beta motif (eight highly homologous variants). As for the disease-linked clones, they showed a CD8+ phenotype and occurred at relatively low frequencies in peripheral blood. Reports of some motif variants in reactive arthritis synovial fluid and blood predate this one. Reported data indicate significant enrichment of disease-linked clones within matched ankylosing spondylitis synovial fluid.

The clonotype originates from a male donor with ankylosing spondylitis or in good health (not recorded which). The V and J genes are TRBV7-9 and TRBJ1-3; D is possibly TRBD1 (5 bases). Sample: blood, either unsorted or a sorted T cell fraction (not recorded which). Here the CDR3 reads CASIPPGGESGNTIYF. The CDR3 bases are TGTGCCAGCATCCCTCCAGGAGGGGAATCTGGAAACACCATATATTTT.